These 27 T cell receptor beta chains were sequenced from one sample in a study of blood T cell repertoires in COVID-19. Data came from immunoSEQ multiplex PCR; TCRdb stores just in-frame clones and leaves some out. The sample shows about 82,000 clones, around four fifths of them seen only once. The sequenced sample consisted of peripheral blood. The receptor source for this set is an elderly man with active or convalescent COVID-19.

This clone has a single count. The sample holds other DNA sequences that translate to the same CDR3. The rearrangement uses TRBV3-1 (or the pseudogene TRBV3-2) and TRBJ2-3, with 12 positions matching TRBD2. CDR1 is LGHDT, CDR2 YNNKEL, per germline (reference sequence). CDR3 size: 17 residues. Germline trimming cut 4 bases from V and 2 bases from J; bases unmatched to any gene: 7. The CDR3: CASSRRLAGDLTDTQYF. CDR3 bases: TGTGCCAGCAGCCGTCGACTAGCGGGGGACCTCACAGATACGCAGTATTTT.

V usage is TRBV11-3 and J usage is TRBJ1-1; TRBD1 is a possible D gene (5 bases). The ends were cut back, 5 bases at V and 1 base at J, with 8 bases in the middle. The CDR3 runs to 13 residues. Per germline, CDR1 SGHNT and CDR2 YENEEA. The CDR3 protein is CASSAGGNTEAFF. Here the CDR3 DNA reads TGTGCCAGCAGCGCGGGGGGGAACACTGAAGCTTTCTTT.

The CDR3 loop reads CASSRSDSNYGYTF. CDR3 DNA sequence: TGCGCCAGCAGCCGGTCGGACAGTAACTATGGCTACACCTTC. This chain uses TRBV4-1 with TRBJ1-2; a possible D gene is TRBD1 (6 bases). Between the trimmed V and J ends, which lost 4 bases and 1 base, there was a span of 10 bases. The germline gives CDR1 MGHRA, CDR2 YSYEKL. The CDR3 covers 14 residues.

The rearrangement joins TRBV5-1 to TRBJ2-3; 7 bases map to TRBD1. The junction had 3 bases not matched to a gene; V was cut back by 3 bases and J by 2 bases. The germline gives CDR1 SGHRS, CDR2 YFSETQ. This CDR3 spans 14 amino acids. The CDR3: CASSSGQDTDTQYF. DNA for the CDR3: TGCGCCAGCAGCTCAGGACAGGACACAGATACGCAGTATTTT.

The genes are TRBV6-5 and TRBJ2-5; D might be TRBD2 (5 bases). Germline V gene data show CDR1 as MNHEY and CDR2 as SVGAGI. Trimming cost V 6 bases and J 4 bases, with 15 bases left between them. The CDR3 totals 14 residues. The CDR3 coding sequence is TGTGCCAGCAGATGGACTGGGAAGTTAGAGACCCAGTACTTC. Translation gives CASRWTGKLETQYF.

The rearrangement joins TRBV14 to TRBJ2-5; 13 nucleotides line up with TRBD2. Per the germline V gene, CDR1 is SGHDN and CDR2 is FVKESK. CDR3 length equals 18 residues. Trimming cost V 2 bases and J 4 bases; bases outside gene matches: 10. CDR3 residues: CASSQTWWTSGGRETQYF. CDR3 nucleotide sequence: TGTGCCAGCAGCCAAACCTGGTGGACTAGCGGGGGTCGAGAGACCCAGTACTTC.

The CDR3 sequence is CASSGKGQNYGYTF. The CDR3 nucleotides read TGCGCCAGCAGCGGAAAAGGACAGAACTATGGCTACACCTTC. The rearrangement uses TRBV5-1 and TRBJ1-2; maybe TRBD1 (6 bases). Trimming shortened V by 4 bases and J by 2 bases, and 12 bases separated the two germline ends. The V gene's germline CDR1 is SGHRS and CDR2 YFSETQ. The CDR3 is 14 residues long. The entire variable domain, with the rest obtained from reference TRBV5-1 and TRBJ1-2, is as follows: KAGVTQTPRYLIKTRGQQVTLSCSPISGHRSVSWYQQTPGQGLQFLFEYFSETQRNKGNFPGRFSGRQFSNSRSEMNVSTLELGDSALYLCASSGKGQNYGYTFGSGTRLTVV.

The chain links TRBV25-1 to TRBJ2-3, with 7 bases identical to TRBD2. Germline V lookup: CDR1 MGHDK, CDR2 SYGVNS. The CDR3 loop spans 17 amino acids. V dropped 2 bases and J dropped 2; count of bases not matched to a gene: 10. CDR3 sequence: CASSESGGGRFTDTQYF. Written as DNA, the CDR3 is TGTGCCAGCAGTGAAAGTGGGGGGGGTAGGTTCACAGATACGCAGTATTTT.

V is TRBV19 and J is TRBJ1-4; 9 bases line up with TRBD1. Germline V lookup: CDR1 LNHDA, CDR2 SQIVND (reference sequence). Trimming removed 6 bases from V and 12 bases from J; junction bases left unmatched: 14. The CDR3 has 15 residues. Here the CDR3 DNA reads TGTGCCAGTAGAAAAAAGGGACAGGGAAAAGTTGAACTGTTTTTT. It translates to CASRKKGQGKVELFF.

The CDR3 spells CASSPRGPNTEAFF. The CDR3, as DNA: TGTGCCAGCAGCCCTAGGGGGCCCAACACTGAAGCTTTCTTT. V usage is TRBV11-3 and J usage is TRBJ1-1, with 7 bases aligning to TRBD1. Germline CDR1 and CDR2: SGHNT and YENEEA. V gave up 5 bases and J gave up 2 bases; unmatched junction bases: 5. This CDR3 has 14 residues. Filled out from reference TRBV11-3 and TRBJ1-1, the complete variable domain reads EAGVVQSPRYKIIEKKQPVAFWCNPISGHNTLYWYLQNLGQGPELLIRYENEEAVDDSQLPKDRFSAERLKGVDSTLKIQPAELGDSAVYLCASSPRGPNTEAFFGQGTRLTVV.

The CDR3 spells CASSANTGVAGNTIYF. The CDR3 DNA is TGTGCCAGCAGCGCCAATACAGGGGTTGCTGGAAACACCATATATTTT. This chain links TRBV9 with TRBJ1-3; 7 nucleotides match TRBD1. The V gene's germline CDR1 is SGDLS and CDR2 YYNGEE. The CDR3 contains 16 residues. The J segment lost 2 bases and the V segment lost 3 bases, leaving 8 bases of the junction unmatched.

The CDR3, as DNA: TGCGCCAGCAGCTTTAGGACAGGGGAAGCTTTCTTT. Translating gives CASSFRTGEAFF. The chain has TRBV5-1 and TRBJ1-1; 8 positions match TRBD1. Germline V gene lookup returns CDR1 SGHRS and CDR2 YFSETQ. V lost 2 bases, J lost 8 bases, and 2 bases stayed unmatched. The CDR3 contains 12 residues.

The rearrangement links TRBV12-3 or TRBV12-4 to TRBJ1-2; 7 nucleotides line up with TRBD1. After removal of 3 bases from V and 8 bases from J, the junction contained 6 bases not matched to a gene. This CDR3 spans 13 amino acids. Here the CDR3 DNA reads TGTGCCAGCAGTTTTACGACAGGGTGGGGCTACACCTTC. It translates to CASSFTTGWGYTF.

The rearrangement joins TRBV5-5 to TRBJ2-3; 7 nucleotides line up with TRBD2. The CDR3 runs 17 residues. Germline CDR1 and CDR2: SGHKS and YYEKEE (reference sequence). The V segment lost 4 bases and the J segment 3 bases; nucleotides outside the gene matches: 14. This chain's CDR3 is CASSPTWTRSATDTQYF. In DNA form, the CDR3 reads TGTGCCAGCAGCCCTACTTGGACTAGGTCGGCGACAGATACGCAGTATTTT.

This chain joins TRBV6-5 and TRBJ1-5, with 8 bases aligning to TRBD1. This CDR3 is built from 15 residues. After removal of 5 bases from V and 6 bases from J, the junction contained 9 bases not matched to a gene. Germline CDR1 and CDR2: MNHEY and SVGAGI. The CDR3, as DNA: TGTGCCAGCAGTCCCGACAGGGGTGTGAGTCAGCCCCAGCATTTT. As protein: CASSPDRGVSQPQHF.

The chain has TRBV5-1 and TRBJ2-3; D remains unclear. Between the trimmed V and J ends, which lost 1 base and 6 bases, there was a span of 9 bases. The V gene's germline CDR1 is SGHRS and CDR2 YFSETQ. The CDR3 runs to 13 residues. The CDR3 DNA follows: TGCGCCAGCAGCTTGCCCGCCGGGGATACGCAGTATTTT. Translation: CASSLPAGDTQYF.

The rearrangement uses TRBV6-1 and TRBJ2-3; 7 bases agree with TRBD2. The CDR3 covers 15 residues. Germline-derived CDR1 and CDR2 are MNHNS and SASEGT. V shed 2 bases and J 3 bases; nucleotides not matched to a gene: 5. The DNA for the CDR3 is TGTGCCAGCAGTGAACTAGCGGAGACTACAGATACGCAGTATTTT. Translating gives CASSELAETTDTQYF.

The chain carries TRBV9 and TRBJ1-2; D not certain. The CDR3 totals 14 residues. Germline loops: CDR1 SGDLS, CDR2 YYNGEE. V gave up 0 bases and J gave up 0 bases, with 6 bases separating them. CDR3 in DNA: TGTGCCAGCAGCGTAGTTCCAGCTAACTATGGCTACACCTTC. Amino acids: CASSVVPANYGYTF. Supplemented by reference TRBV9 and TRBJ1-2, the full variable domain reads DSGVTQTPKHLITATGQRVTLRCSPRSGDLSVYWYQQSLDQGLQFLIQYYNGEERAKGNILERFSAQQFPDLHSELNLSSLELGDSALYFCASSVVPANYGYTFGSGTRLTVV.

This chain links TRBV4-2 with TRBJ1-4, with 8 positions matching TRBD1. Germline CDR1 reads LGHNA; CDR2 reads YNFKEQ. CDR3 length equals 14 residues. The ends lost 6 bases at V and 3 bases at J; junction bases unmatched: 3. The CDR3 bases are TGTGCCAGCAGAACAGGGGGTCCTAATGAAAAACTGTTTTTT. Translation gives CASRTGGPNEKLFF.

The rearrangement uses TRBV5-6 and TRBJ1-5; 8 bases match TRBD1. Per germline, CDR1 SGHDT and CDR2 YYEEEE. The CDR3 covers 15 residues. V dropped 4 bases and J dropped 4; count of bases not matched to a gene: 7. The CDR3 bases are TGTGCCAGCAGCCCTGACAGGGGACGAAATCAGCCCCAGCATTTT. This codes for CASSPDRGRNQPQHF.

The chain couples TRBV5-6 to TRBJ1-2; 8 nucleotides align to TRBD1. Germline V gene lookup returns CDR1 SGHDT and CDR2 YYEEEE. The CDR3 runs 15 residues. The J segment lost 4 bases and the V segment lost 2 bases, leaving 7 bases of the junction unmatched. CDR3 protein: CASSFGQGWSYGYTF. The CDR3 region has the DNA TGTGCCAGCAGCTTCGGACAGGGCTGGTCCTATGGCTACACCTTC.

The V and J genes are TRBV3-1 (or the pseudogene TRBV3-2) and TRBJ2-6; 7 positions match TRBD1. CDR1 is LGHDT and CDR2 is YNNKEL in the germline V gene (reference sequence). V was pared by 3 bases and J by 1 base, with 6 bases of the junction left unmatched. This CDR3 contains 17 residues. The DNA for the CDR3 is TGTGCCAGCAGCCACGGGACAGCTCAGTCTGGGGCCAACGTCCTGACTTTC. The encoded protein is CASSHGTAQSGANVLTF.

This rearrangement joins TRBV11-2 to TRBJ2-2; 9 nucleotides line up with TRBD1. CDR3 length: 15 amino acids. Germline V CDR1 and CDR2: SGHAT, FQNNGV. J lost 6 bases, V lost 6 bases, and 8 bases had no gene match. The CDR3 DNA follows: TGTGCCAGCAGGGACCTTGGACAGGGGTCCGGGGAGCTGTTTTTT. Residues: CASRDLGQGSGELFF.

This chain uses TRBV5-1 with TRBJ2-3; 7 positions agree with TRBD2. V dropped 4 bases and J dropped 5; count of bases not matched to a gene: 7. Germline loops: CDR1 SGHRS, CDR2 YFSETQ. CDR3 length equals 14 residues. Here the CDR3 DNA reads TGCGCCAGCAGCGACCCCTCGGGGGGAGATACGCAGTATTTT. This gives the protein CASSDPSGGDTQYF. Using reference TRBV5-1 and TRBJ2-3 for the parts outside the CDR3, the full variable domain is KAGVTQTPRYLIKTRGQQVTLSCSPISGHRSVSWYQQTPGQGLQFLFEYFSETQRNKGNFPGRFSGRQFSNSRSEMNVSTLELGDSALYLCASSDPSGGDTQYFGPGTRLTVL.

For this clone: Its ends do not fully match the called genes, so a read error is possible. J is TRBJ1-5 and V is TRBV10-2; 9 nucleotides line up with TRBD1. This CDR3 is 14 amino acids long. Germline values: CDR1 WSHSY, CDR2 SAAADI. CDR3 coding DNA: TGCGCCAGCCGTGACAGGGGGTTGATTCAGCCCCAGCATTTT. Its translation: CASRDRGLIQPQHF.

J is TRBJ1-2 and V is TRBV11-2; 7 bases fit TRBD1. Germline V gene lookup returns CDR1 SGHAT and CDR2 FQNNGV. Losses at the gene ends were 5 bases for V and 5 bases for J; bases not matched to a gene: 11. There are 15 residues in the CDR3. The CDR3 nucleotides are TGTGCCAGCAGCCTCTACCACAGGGGAAGTTATGGCTACACCTTC. Translating gives CASSLYHRGSYGYTF.

This sequence joins TRBV18 and TRBJ1-1, with 9 positions matching TRBD1. The germline V gene encodes CDR1 KGHSH and CDR2 LQKENI. V trimming: 5 bases; J trimming: 1 base; junction bases outside the gene matches: 14. CDR3 length equals 18 residues. The DNA of the CDR3 is TGTGCCAGCTCAACAAACAGGGGGCGCAGAGCCACGAACACTGAAGCTTTCTTT. Residues: CASSTNRGRRATNTEAFF. The variable domain in full, completed from reference TRBV18 and TRBJ1-1, reads NAGVMQNPRHLVRRRGQEARLRCSPMKGHSHVYWYRQLPEEGLKFMVYLQKENIIDESGMPKERFSAEFPKEGPSILRIQQVVRGDSAAYFCASSTNRGRRATNTEAFFGQGTRLTVV.